This is a list of T cell receptor beta chains from one sample in a study of T cell responses to AZD1222 COVID-19 vaccine. Sequencing used immunoSEQ multiplex PCR; TCRdb keeps in-frame clones, though not all of them. Here the sample spans 75,000 to 95,000 clones, over 85% being singletons. Specimen: peripheral blood, collected on day 0 of MenACWY control vaccination. All receptors come from an adult in good health. Each CDR3 is given with its conserved first and last residue. Fields, in order: clone size, V gene, D gene, J gene, CDR3 DNA, CDR3 protein. A D gene is named only where the DNA matches it firmly. Not every row has a clone size; where given, it reads once, few, many or a size class.

clone_size: -; v_call: TRBV18; d_call: -; j_call: TRBJ1-5; cdr3_nt: TGTGCCAGCTCACCGGACCGAAATCAGCCCCAGCATTTT; cdr3_aa: CASSPDRNQPQHF
clone_size: -; v_call: TRBV2; d_call: -; j_call: TRBJ2-5; cdr3_nt: TGTGCCAGCAGTGGTAACAGGAAAGAGACCCAGTACTTC; cdr3_aa: CASSGNRKETQYF
clone_size: -; v_call: TRBV4-3; d_call: -; j_call: TRBJ2-5; cdr3_nt: TGCGCCAGCAGCCTTCTTATCTGTGTCCAAGAGACCCAGTACTTC; cdr3_aa: CASSLLICVQETQYF
clone_size: few; v_call: TRBV7-9; d_call: TRBD1; j_call: TRBJ1-2; cdr3_nt: TGTGCCAGCAGGGAAGGACAGGAATATGGCTACACCTTC; cdr3_aa: CASREGQEYGYTF
clone_size: -; v_call: TRBV24-1; d_call: TRBD2; j_call: TRBJ2-5; cdr3_nt: TGTGCCACCAGTGACCCGAGGACTAGCGGGGAAGAGACCCAGTACTTC; cdr3_aa: CATSDPRTSGEETQYF
clone_size: once; v_call: TRBV6-5; d_call: -; j_call: TRBJ1-1; cdr3_nt: TGTGCCAGCAGTCTTCTGGGGGTCAACACTGAAGCTTTCTTT; cdr3_aa: CASSLLGVNTEAFF
clone_size: once; v_call: TRBV3-1/TRBV3-2; d_call: -; j_call: TRBJ2-7; cdr3_nt: TGTGCCAGCAGCCCCAGCGGGCTAGTCCCAACCTACGAGCAGTACTTC; cdr3_aa: CASSPSGLVPTYEQYF
clone_size: -; v_call: TRBV21-1; d_call: -; j_call: TRBJ1-1; cdr3_nt: TGTGCCAGCAGCAAAGCGGCGGACGGGGTAGGGTACACTGAAGCTTTCTTT; cdr3_aa: CASSKAADGVGYTEAFF
clone_size: -; v_call: TRBV28; d_call: -; j_call: TRBJ1-2; cdr3_nt: TGTGCCAGCAGTTTGGAAAACTATGGCTACACCTTC; cdr3_aa: CASSLENYGYTF
clone_size: -; v_call: TRBV12-3/TRBV12-4; d_call: TRBD1; j_call: TRBJ2-3; cdr3_nt: TGTGCCAGCAGTTGGGGACAGGGAGATACGCAGTATTTT; cdr3_aa: CASSWGQGDTQYF
clone_size: -; v_call: TRBV14; d_call: -; j_call: TRBJ1-2; cdr3_nt: TGTGCCAGCAGCCAAGAAACAGGATACTATGGCTACACCTTC; cdr3_aa: CASSQETGYYGYTF
clone_size: -; v_call: TRBV12-5; d_call: -; j_call: TRBJ1-2; cdr3_nt: TGTGCTAGTGGTTCAGGCTATGGCTACACCTTC; cdr3_aa: CASGSGYGYTF
clone_size: -; v_call: TRBV5-1; d_call: TRBD1; j_call: TRBJ2-2; cdr3_nt: TGCGCCAGCAGCGCGGGACAGGGGTTCGGGGAGCTGTTTTTT; cdr3_aa: CASSAGQGFGELFF
clone_size: -; v_call: TRBV6-1; d_call: TRBD1; j_call: TRBJ2-7; cdr3_nt: TGTGCCAGCAGTGGGGGGGACAGGGGATTGGCCTACGAGCAGTACTTC; cdr3_aa: CASSGGDRGLAYEQYF
clone_size: -; v_call: TRBV7-8; d_call: TRBD1; j_call: TRBJ1-5; cdr3_nt: TGTGCCAGCAGCCCCAGGGGGCTTAATCAGCCCCAGCATTTT; cdr3_aa: CASSPRGLNQPQHF
clone_size: -; v_call: TRBV14; d_call: TRBD1; j_call: TRBJ1-3; cdr3_nt: TGTGCCAGCAGCCCCCGGGACAGGGGGCAAAGTGGAAACACCATATATTTT; cdr3_aa: CASSPRDRGQSGNTIYF
clone_size: -; v_call: TRBV7-3; d_call: -; j_call: TRBJ1-3; cdr3_nt: TGTGCCAGCAGCCCCCGTGGAAACACCATATATTTT; cdr3_aa: CASSPRGNTIYF
clone_size: once; v_call: TRBV5-1; d_call: -; j_call: TRBJ2-1; cdr3_nt: TGCGCCAGCAGCTTGGGAGCCAGCGTGAGCTCCTACAATGAGCAGTTCTTC; cdr3_aa: CASSLGASVSSYNEQFF
clone_size: -; v_call: TRBV4-3; d_call: -; j_call: TRBJ1-5; cdr3_nt: TGCGCCAGCAGCCAAGATCCCGGCACTTCTAATGGGCCCCAGCATTTT; cdr3_aa: CASSQDPGTSNGPQHF
clone_size: -; v_call: TRBV12-5; d_call: TRBD2; j_call: TRBJ2-7; cdr3_nt: TGTGCTAGTGGTTCGGGACTAGCGGAGAGCGGCAGGGAGTACTTC; cdr3_aa: CASGSGLAESGREYF
clone_size: -; v_call: TRBV7-8; d_call: -; j_call: TRBJ2-1; cdr3_nt: TGTGCCAGCAGCTTAAGAGGGACTTCTGACAATGAGCAGTTCTTC; cdr3_aa: CASSLRGTSDNEQFF
clone_size: -; v_call: TRBV21-1; d_call: -; j_call: TRBJ1-2; cdr3_nt: TGTGCCAGCGGAACCTCATCGGGGGCTGGCTATGGCTACACCTTC; cdr3_aa: CASGTSSGAGYGYTF
clone_size: -; v_call: TRBV12-3/TRBV12-4; d_call: TRBD1; j_call: TRBJ2-7; cdr3_nt: TGTGCCAGCAGCTCGACAGGGTACTACGAGCAGTACTTC; cdr3_aa: CASSSTGYYEQYF
clone_size: -; v_call: TRBV19; d_call: -; j_call: TRBJ2-1; cdr3_nt: TGTGCCACCTCACCGACTAGTTACAATGAGCAGTTCTTC; cdr3_aa: CATSPTSYNEQFF
clone_size: -; v_call: TRBV9; d_call: -; j_call: TRBJ2-3; cdr3_nt: TGTGCCAGCAGCGTAGCGGGGGGCTCCACAGATACGCAGTATTTT; cdr3_aa: CASSVAGGSTDTQYF
clone_size: -; v_call: TRBV7-9; d_call: TRBD1; j_call: TRBJ1-3; cdr3_nt: TGTGCCAGCAGTTCAGACAGGGGGGATGGAAACACCATATATTTT; cdr3_aa: CASSSDRGDGNTIYF
clone_size: -; v_call: TRBV14; d_call: -; j_call: TRBJ1-5; cdr3_nt: TGTGCCAGCAGCCGTGGAACTCAGCCCCAGCATTTT; cdr3_aa: CASSRGTQPQHF
clone_size: -; v_call: TRBV5-1; d_call: -; j_call: TRBJ1-1; cdr3_nt: TGCGCCAGCAGCTATCCGGCAGGATCGCCTGAAGCTTTCTTT; cdr3_aa: CASSYPAGSPEAFF
clone_size: -; v_call: TRBV30; d_call: -; j_call: TRBJ1-4; cdr3_nt: TGTGCCTGGAGAGGTACAGGGTCCCTTCTTGAAAAACTGTTTTTT; cdr3_aa: CAWRGTGSLLEKLFF
clone_size: -; v_call: TRBV24-1; d_call: TRBD2; j_call: TRBJ2-1; cdr3_nt: TGTGCCACCAGTGATCTACTAGCGGGGGGGCGCAATGAGCAGTTCTTC; cdr3_aa: CATSDLLAGGRNEQFF
clone_size: -; v_call: TRBV6-2/TRBV6-3; d_call: -; j_call: TRBJ1-6; cdr3_nt: TGTGCCAGCAGTTATTCGGGGGCTCGGAATTCACCCCTCCACTTT; cdr3_aa: CASSYSGARNSPLHF
clone_size: once; v_call: TRBV27; d_call: TRBD1; j_call: TRBJ1-2; cdr3_nt: TGTGCCAGCAGTCTTGACAGGGCTAACTATGGCTACACCTTC; cdr3_aa: CASSLDRANYGYTF
clone_size: -; v_call: TRBV6-7; d_call: -; j_call: TRBJ1-1; cdr3_nt: TGTGCCAAGAACACTGAAGCTTTCTTT; cdr3_aa: CAKNTEAFF
clone_size: -; v_call: TRBV11-3; d_call: -; j_call: TRBJ2-4; cdr3_nt: TGTGCCAGCAGCTTATTATCGACAGCCAAAAACATTCAGTACTTC; cdr3_aa: CASSLLSTAKNIQYF
clone_size: -; v_call: TRBV28; d_call: -; j_call: TRBJ1-2; cdr3_nt: TGTGCCAGCAGTGGGCAGGGGCGCGGCTACACCTTC; cdr3_aa: CASSGQGRGYTF
clone_size: -; v_call: TRBV19; d_call: -; j_call: TRBJ1-5; cdr3_nt: TGTGCCAGTAGTATAGTAGGCAATCAGCCCCAGCATTTT; cdr3_aa: CASSIVGNQPQHF
clone_size: -; v_call: TRBV10-2; d_call: TRBD1; j_call: TRBJ1-1; cdr3_nt: TGCGCCAGCAGGAAAGAGACAGGGTACACTGAAGCTTTCTTT; cdr3_aa: CASRKETGYTEAFF
clone_size: few; v_call: TRBV24-1; d_call: -; j_call: TRBJ2-3; cdr3_nt: TGTGCCACCAGTGATCGGAGCACAGATACGCAGTATTTT; cdr3_aa: CATSDRSTDTQYF
clone_size: -; v_call: TRBV27; d_call: -; j_call: TRBJ2-2; cdr3_nt: TGTGCCAGCAGTCCCTCCTGGGACCAACACCGAGGGGAGCTGTTTTTT; cdr3_aa: CASSPSWDQHRGELFF
clone_size: -; v_call: TRBV12-3/TRBV12-4; d_call: -; j_call: TRBJ1-2; cdr3_nt: TGTGCCAGCAGGTTACAGGGAGGAGGCTACACCTTC; cdr3_aa: CASRLQGGGYTF
clone_size: once; v_call: TRBV3-1/TRBV3-2; d_call: -; j_call: TRBJ2-1; cdr3_nt: TGTGCCAGCAGCCCCATCCGGGGGGCGGGGATGAGCTCCTACAATGAGCAGTTCTTC; cdr3_aa: CASSPIRGAGMSSYNEQFF
clone_size: -; v_call: TRBV5-5; d_call: -; j_call: TRBJ1-2; cdr3_nt: TGTGCCAGCAGCTTGAGGGGGGACACCCCCTATGGCTACACCTTC; cdr3_aa: CASSLRGDTPYGYTF
clone_size: few; v_call: TRBV4-3; d_call: -; j_call: TRBJ2-1; cdr3_nt: TGCGCCAGCAGCCAAGTGGGGGCCAATGAGCAGTTCTTC; cdr3_aa: CASSQVGANEQFF
clone_size: -; v_call: TRBV5-1; d_call: -; j_call: TRBJ2-1; cdr3_nt: TGCGCCAGCAGCCTACTCGGGCAGGGGTCCTACAATGAGCAGTTCTTC; cdr3_aa: CASSLLGQGSYNEQFF
clone_size: -; v_call: TRBV6-5; d_call: TRBD1; j_call: TRBJ1-6; cdr3_nt: TGTGCCAGCAGTTATGCCGGACAGGGCCCAGATTCACCCCTCCACTTT; cdr3_aa: CASSYAGQGPDSPLHF
clone_size: -; v_call: TRBV2; d_call: -; j_call: TRBJ1-5; cdr3_nt: TGTGCCAGCACCCGGGGGAAGGACGGCAATCAGCCCCAGCATTTT; cdr3_aa: CASTRGKDGNQPQHF
clone_size: -; v_call: TRBV7-3; d_call: TRBD2; j_call: TRBJ2-5; cdr3_nt: TGTGCCAGCAGCTCCGGACTAGCCGGGGAGACCCAGTACTTC; cdr3_aa: CASSSGLAGETQYF